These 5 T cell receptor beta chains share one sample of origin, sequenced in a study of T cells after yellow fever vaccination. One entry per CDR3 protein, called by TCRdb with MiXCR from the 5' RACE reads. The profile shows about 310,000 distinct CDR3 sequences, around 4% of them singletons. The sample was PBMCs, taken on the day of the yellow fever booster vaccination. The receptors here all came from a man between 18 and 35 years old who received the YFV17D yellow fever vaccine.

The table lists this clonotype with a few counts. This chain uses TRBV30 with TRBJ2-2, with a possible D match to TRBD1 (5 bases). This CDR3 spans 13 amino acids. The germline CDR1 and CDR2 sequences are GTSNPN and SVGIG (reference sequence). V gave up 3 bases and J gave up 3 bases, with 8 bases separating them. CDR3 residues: CAWRQEYTGELFF. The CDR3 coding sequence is TGTGCCTGGAGACAGGAGTACACCGGGGAGCTGTTTTTT.

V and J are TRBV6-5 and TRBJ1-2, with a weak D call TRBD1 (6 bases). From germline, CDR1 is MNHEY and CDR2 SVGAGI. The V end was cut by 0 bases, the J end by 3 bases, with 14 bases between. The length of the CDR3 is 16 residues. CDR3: CASSYSYPTGDYGYTF. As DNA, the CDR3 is TGTGCCAGCAGTTACTCGTATCCGACAGGCGACTATGGCTACACCTTC.

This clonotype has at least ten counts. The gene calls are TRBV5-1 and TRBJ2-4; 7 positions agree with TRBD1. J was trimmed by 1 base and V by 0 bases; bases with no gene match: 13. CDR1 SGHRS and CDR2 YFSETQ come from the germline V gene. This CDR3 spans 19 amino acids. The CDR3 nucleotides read TGCGCCAGCAGCTTGGGTAACCGTACTCAACAGGGGGCCAAAAACATTCAGTACTTC. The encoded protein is CASSLGNRTQQGAKNIQYF.

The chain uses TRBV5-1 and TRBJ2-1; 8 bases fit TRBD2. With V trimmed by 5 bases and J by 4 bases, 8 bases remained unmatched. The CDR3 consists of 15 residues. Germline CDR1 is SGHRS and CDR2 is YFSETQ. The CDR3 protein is CASRNGGATYNEQFF. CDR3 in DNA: TGCGCCAGCAGAAACGGGGGGGCCACGTACAATGAGCAGTTCTTC.

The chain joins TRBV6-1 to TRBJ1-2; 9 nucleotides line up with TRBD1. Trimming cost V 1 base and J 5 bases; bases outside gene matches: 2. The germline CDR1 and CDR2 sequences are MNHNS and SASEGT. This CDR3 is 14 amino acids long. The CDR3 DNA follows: TGTGCCAGCAGTGAAGTGGGGACAGGGTATGGCTACACCTTC. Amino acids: CASSEVGTGYGYTF.